The TCR beta chain under discussion was sequenced for a study of blood T cell repertoires in COVID-19. Study details: PBMCs, B-cell-depleted T cells, or T cells were the source of the cDNA or gDNA that made up the material.

Original methodology: From reference gene primer amplification, estimates of nucleated cell counts were derived. Profiling relied on immunoSEQ multiplex PCR, and the TCRdb table lists in-frame clones only, not all of them. V, J and clone size reflect that table, while D and trimming were determined from the DNA. The sample holds just over 300,000 clones, 87% seen once. Material: peripheral blood. This sequence originates from a man in his late teens or twenties with active or convalescent COVID-19.

The DNA for the CDR3 is TGTGCCAGCAGCCAGAGACTAGCGGGGGGCCACTACAATGAGCAGTTCTTC. Protein sequence: CASSQRLAGGHYNEQFF. The chain links TRBV2 to TRBJ2-1; 13 bases are shared with TRBD2. The trim removed 6 bases at V and 3 bases at J, leaving 8 bases unmatched. The V gene's germline CDR1 is SNHLY and CDR2 FYNNEI. This CDR3 spans 17 amino acids.